A single T cell receptor (beta chain) is shown here with its context. This sample includes further DNA sequences coding for the same CDR3. This record comes from a study of shared clonotypes between healthy human individuals. CD45RO-negative CD8 cells positively selected for CCR7 made up the naive population, which excluded terminally differentiated effector memory CD45RA+ cells. V was clipped by 1 base and J by 6 bases, with 10 bases between them. CDR1 and CDR2 from the germline V gene are SGHVS and FQNEAQ. The CDR3 is made up of 13 amino acids. Sequencing was performed with immunoSEQ multiplex PCR; in TCRdb, only in-frame clones are kept and a portion is missing. Here the sample spans 1.5 million to 2.5 million clones, about 95% being singletons.

The chain uses TRBV7-8 and TRBJ2-7; the D gene is possibly TRBD2 (7 bases). The sample was naive CD8+ T cells sorted from blood. This receptor was taken from a man between 18 and 35 years old in good health. CDR3 protein: CASSLGGGGEQYF. Written as DNA, the CDR3 is TGTGCCAGCAGCTTAGGGGGGGGCGGCGAGCAGTACTTC.